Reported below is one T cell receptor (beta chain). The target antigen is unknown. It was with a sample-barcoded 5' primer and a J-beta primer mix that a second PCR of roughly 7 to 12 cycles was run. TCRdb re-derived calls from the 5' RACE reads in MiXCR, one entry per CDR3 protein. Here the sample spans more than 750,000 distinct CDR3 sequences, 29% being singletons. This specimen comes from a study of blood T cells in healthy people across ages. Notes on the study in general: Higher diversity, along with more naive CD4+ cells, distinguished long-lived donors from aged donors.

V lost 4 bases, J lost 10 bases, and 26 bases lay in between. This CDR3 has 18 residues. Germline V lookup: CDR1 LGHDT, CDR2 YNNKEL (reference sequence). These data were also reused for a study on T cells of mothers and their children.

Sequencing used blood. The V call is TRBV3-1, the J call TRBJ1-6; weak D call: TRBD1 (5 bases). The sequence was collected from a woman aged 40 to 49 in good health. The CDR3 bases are TGTGCCAGCAGCCGTGTAACCAACGCTCAGGGATCTGGCTCACCCCTCCACTTT. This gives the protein CASSRVTNAQGSGSPLHF.